This T cell receptor beta chain stems from a study of cytomegalovirus exposure and HLA in healthy donors. Findings and caveats of the study: Most TCR sequences were rare, but some public TCRs occurred in many donors.

A note on this clone: Its cognate antigen is unknown.

Primers included in the PCR were 60 Vbeta and 13 Jbeta primers. The method was immunoSEQ multiplex PCR; TCRdb's version includes in-frame clones alone and lacks a portion of them. This repertoire shows 120,000 to 150,000 clones, around 78% found once; its top ten account for 3%. Source material: PBMCs. The sequence was collected from a man in his forties in good health and CMV-seropositive.

CDR3 coding DNA: TGCGCCAGCAGCTTGCGGACCCAGGGTTTAGTCACAGATACGCAGTATTTT. Protein: CASSLRTQGLVTDTQYF. The V and J genes are TRBV5-1 and TRBJ2-3, with D perhaps TRBD1 (5 bases). The CDR3 runs 17 residues. Trimming took off 1 base at V and 2 bases at J, with 17 bases between the two ends. Germline V gene sequence: CDR1 SGHRS, CDR2 YFSETQ.